This TCR beta chain was retrieved from a study of technical replicates of blood from several donors. The CDR3 is made up of 14 amino acids. V was cut by 2 bases and J by 1 base, with 10 bases left in between. Germline CDR1 and CDR2: SGHNT and YYREEE (reference sequence). The assay was immunoSEQ multiplex PCR, and TCRdb's table has in-frame clones only and misses some. The sample records more than 55,000 clones, roughly 92% being singletons. The gene calls are TRBV5-4 and TRBJ2-7, with D possibly TRBD1 on 5 matching bases. This TCR came from a human donor in good health. Sample: T cells isolated from PBMCs. Written as DNA, the CDR3 is TGTGCCAGCAGCTTAGGGGTTGGGTCCTACGAGCAGTACTTC. Protein: CASSLGVGSYEQYF.